A selection of T cell receptor beta chains follows, all from one sample in a study of T cell responses to AZD1222 COVID-19 vaccine. Sequencing used immunoSEQ multiplex PCR; TCRdb keeps in-frame clones, though not all of them. The sample contains approximately 70,000 clones, 82% of which appear only once. The sample here was peripheral blood, taken on day 0 of AZD1222 vaccination. The receptors were gathered from an adult in good health. The CDR3 runs from the conserved cysteine through the conserved F or W. A D gene is named only where the DNA matches it firmly. A clone size is listed for some rows: how often the clone was seen (once, few, many), or a class if it is expanded.

J gene	D gene	clone size	V gene	CDR3 DNA	CDR3 protein
TRBJ1-2	TRBD1	.	TRBV4-2	TGTGCCAGCAGCCAATCAGGACAGGGGGCGTCCGGCTACACCTTC	CASSQSGQGASGYTF
TRBJ1-1	.	.	TRBV4-2	TGTGCCAGCAGCCAAGTGGAACCAGAGAACACTGAAGCTTTCTTT	CASSQVEPENTEAFF
TRBJ2-3	.	.	TRBV7-2	TGTGCCAGCAGCAGCAGGGAGGAAGATACGCAGTATTTT	CASSSREEDTQYF
TRBJ1-3	.	once	TRBV5-1	TGCGCCAGCAGCCTAGGACAGCCCGAAGCTGGAAACACCATATATTTT	CASSLGQPEAGNTIYF
TRBJ2-3	.	.	TRBV9	TGTGCCTCGGCGGGGACTAGCACAGATACGCAGTATTTT	CASAGTSTDTQYF
TRBJ2-7	TRBD1	once	TRBV3-1/TRBV3-2	TGTGCCAGCAGCCGGGGACAGGGGAGCTCCTACGAGCAGTACTTC	CASSRGQGSSYEQYF
TRBJ1-6	.	once	TRBV7-9	TGTGCCAGCAGCTTGGATGGGGCGGGGAACAATTCACCCCTCCACTTT	CASSLDGAGNNSPLHF
TRBJ1-5	.	.	TRBV7-9	TGTGCCAGCAGCGGCCGTATGAGCAATCAGCCCCAGCATTTT	CASSGRMSNQPQHF
TRBJ1-2	.	once	TRBV3-1/TRBV3-2	TGTGCCAGCAGCCTCCAGGGCCAGGGAGCTAACTATGGCTACACCTTC	CASSLQGQGANYGYTF
TRBJ2-7	.	.	TRBV25-1	TGTGCCAGCAGTGAATCGATAGGCCTGTCCTACGAGCAGTACTTC	CASSESIGLSYEQYF
TRBJ1-1	.	.	TRBV6-2/TRBV6-3	TGTGCCAGCAGTGCCTGGGGGGGATACTTGAACACTGAAGCTTTCTTT	CASSAWGGYLNTEAFF
TRBJ2-1	TRBD1	.	TRBV29-1	TGCAGCGTTGAACCCCGGGGACAGGGGAACAATGAGCAGTTCTTC	CSVEPRGQGNNEQFF
TRBJ2-4	.	.	TRBV12-1	.	CASSVGQGARVKNIQYF
TRBJ2-3	.	.	TRBV9	TGTGCCAGCAGCGCGGACAAAAGCACAGATACGCAGTATTTT	CASSADKSTDTQYF
TRBJ2-7	TRBD2	.	TRBV11-3	TGTGCCAGCAGTCCGGGACTAAGGGGCCTCGAGCAGTACTTC	CASSPGLRGLEQYF
TRBJ1-5	.	.	TRBV19	TGTGCCAGTAGTACAGGGGGCAATCAGCCCCAGCATTTT	CASSTGGNQPQHF
TRBJ1-2	.	.	TRBV2	TGTGCCAGCAGTGTCCGGATGGAGGGATTATGGAACTATGGCTACACCTTC	CASSVRMEGLWNYGYTF
TRBJ1-1	.	.	TRBV6-2/TRBV6-3	TGTGCCAGCAGCCCTCCGGGCAGGGCGGGGACCACTGAAGCTTTCTTT	CASSPPGRAGTTEAFF
TRBJ2-5	.	few	TRBV11-2	TGTGCCAGCAGCTTAGTGGGGGGAATACAAGAGACCCAGTACTTC	CASSLVGGIQETQYF
TRBJ1-2	.	.	TRBV3-1/TRBV3-2	TGTGCCAGCAGCCAAGTTTCCGCAGGGCACAATGGCTACACCTTC	CASSQVSAGHNGYTF
TRBJ1-5	TRBD1	few	TRBV10-1	TGCGCCAGCAGTGAGTCTATTGGGACAGGGAGCAATCAGCCCCAGCATTTT	CASSESIGTGSNQPQHF
TRBJ1-1	.	.	TRBV28	TGTGCCAGCAGTTCGGGCAACACTGAAGCTTTCTTT	CASSSGNTEAFF
TRBJ1-1	TRBD1	few	TRBV2	TGTGCCAGTACTTTGAGGGGGCCAGCTTTCTTT	CASTLRGPAFF
TRBJ2-7	.	once	TRBV18	TGTGCCAGCTCACCTCGGAGGGGTGAACTAGGCGAGCAGTACTTC	CASSPRRGELGEQYF
TRBJ1-1	.	once	TRBV3-1/TRBV3-2	TGTGCCAGCAGCCAAGAATATGGGGTCATGAACACTGAAGCTTTCTTT	CASSQEYGVMNTEAFF
TRBJ2-7	.	.	TRBV5-1	TGCGCCAGCAGCTTGGTGACAGGCTCCTACGAGCAGTACTTC	CASSLVTGSYEQYF
TRBJ2-3	TRBD1	.	TRBV7-9	TGTGCCAGCAGCACCGCGACAGGGGGTGGCACAGATACGCAGTATTTT	CASSTATGGGTDTQYF
TRBJ2-2	.	.	TRBV12-5	TGTGCTAGTGGTTTGGGAACTAGTTTCGCCGGGGAGCTGTTTTTT	CASGLGTSFAGELFF
TRBJ2-3	TRBD2	few	TRBV5-1	TGCGCCAGCAGCTTGGGTACTAGCGGGGTTTCAGATACGCAGTATTTT	CASSLGTSGVSDTQYF
TRBJ1-2	.	large	TRBV2	TGTGCCAGCCGTGGAGGGGGAGATCCCTTTGGCTACACCTTC	CASRGGGDPFGYTF
TRBJ1-2	.	.	TRBV11-2	TGTGCCAGCAGCTTAGATTACAGGAATGGCTACACCTTC	CASSLDYRNGYTF
TRBJ1-6	.	.	TRBV7-9	TGTGCCAGCAGCTTAGTACAGGGAAATTCACCCCTCCACTTT	CASSLVQGNSPLHF
TRBJ2-1	.	.	TRBV18	TGTGCCAGCTCAGAAGGCAGGGTATTGAACAATGAGCAGTTCTTC	CASSEGRVLNNEQFF
TRBJ2-7	.	once	TRBV6-5	TGTGCCAGCAGTTACCTTCCCTACGAGCAGTACTTC	CASSYLPYEQYF
TRBJ2-3	.	.	TRBV11-3	TGTGCCAGCAGCGTGACTAGTTCCGATACGCAGTATTTT	CASSVTSSDTQYF